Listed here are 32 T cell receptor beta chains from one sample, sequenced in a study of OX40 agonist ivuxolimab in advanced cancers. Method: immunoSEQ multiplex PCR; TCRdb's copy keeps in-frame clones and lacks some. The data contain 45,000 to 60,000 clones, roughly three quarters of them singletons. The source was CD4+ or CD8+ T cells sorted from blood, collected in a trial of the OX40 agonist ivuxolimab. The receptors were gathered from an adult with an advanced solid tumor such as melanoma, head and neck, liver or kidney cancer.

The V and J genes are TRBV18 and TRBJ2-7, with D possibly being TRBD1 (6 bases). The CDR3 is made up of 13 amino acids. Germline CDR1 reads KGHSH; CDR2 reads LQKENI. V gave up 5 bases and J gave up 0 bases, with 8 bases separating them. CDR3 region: CASSGQSSYEQYF. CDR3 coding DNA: TGTGCCAGCTCAGGACAGAGCTCCTACGAGCAGTACTTC.

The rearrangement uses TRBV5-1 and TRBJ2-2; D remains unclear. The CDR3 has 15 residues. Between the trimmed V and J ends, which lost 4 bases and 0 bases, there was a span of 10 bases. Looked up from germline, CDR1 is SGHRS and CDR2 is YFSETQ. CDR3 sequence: CASSLSPANTGELFF. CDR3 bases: TGCGCCAGCAGCCTGTCCCCAGCGAACACCGGGGAGCTGTTTTTT.

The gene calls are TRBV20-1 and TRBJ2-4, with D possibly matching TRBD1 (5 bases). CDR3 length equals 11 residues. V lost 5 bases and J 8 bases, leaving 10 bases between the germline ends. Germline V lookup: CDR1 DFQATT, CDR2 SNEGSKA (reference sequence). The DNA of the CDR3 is TGCAGTGCTCTAGTCAGGGACATTCAGTACTTC. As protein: CSALVRDIQYF.

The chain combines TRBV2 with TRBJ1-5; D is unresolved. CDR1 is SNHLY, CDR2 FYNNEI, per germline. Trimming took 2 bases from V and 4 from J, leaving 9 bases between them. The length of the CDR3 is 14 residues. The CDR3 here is CASSERTPNQPQHF. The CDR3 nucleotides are TGTGCCAGCAGTGAAAGGACTCCGAATCAGCCCCAGCATTTT.

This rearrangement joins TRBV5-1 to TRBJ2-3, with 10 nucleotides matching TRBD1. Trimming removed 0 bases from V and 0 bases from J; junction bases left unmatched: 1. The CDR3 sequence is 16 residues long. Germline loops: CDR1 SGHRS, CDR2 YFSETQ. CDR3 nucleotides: TGCGCCAGCAGCTTGGGGACAGGGGGTAGCACAGATACGCAGTATTTT. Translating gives CASSLGTGGSTDTQYF.

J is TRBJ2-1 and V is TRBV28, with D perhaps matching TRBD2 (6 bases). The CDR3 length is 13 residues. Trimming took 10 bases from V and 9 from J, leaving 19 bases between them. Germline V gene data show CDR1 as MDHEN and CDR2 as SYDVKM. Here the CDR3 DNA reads TGTGCCACCGACCGGGACTCCTCCAGTGAGCAGTTCTTC. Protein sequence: CATDRDSSSEQFF.

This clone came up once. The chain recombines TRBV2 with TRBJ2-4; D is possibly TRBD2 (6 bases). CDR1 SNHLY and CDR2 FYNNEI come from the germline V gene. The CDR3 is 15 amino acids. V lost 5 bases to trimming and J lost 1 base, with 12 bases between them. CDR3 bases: TGTGCCAGCAGTCGGGACTGGGGGGCCAAAAACATTCAGTACTTC. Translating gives CASSRDWGAKNIQYF.

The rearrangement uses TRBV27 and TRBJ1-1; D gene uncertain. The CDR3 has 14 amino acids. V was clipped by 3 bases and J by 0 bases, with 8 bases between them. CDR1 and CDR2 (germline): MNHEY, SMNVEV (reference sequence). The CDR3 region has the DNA TGTGCCAGCAGTTTGTGGGGAATGAACACTGAAGCTTTCTTT. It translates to CASSLWGMNTEAFF.

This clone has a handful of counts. CDR3 residues: CARIYRDGGNQPQHF. CDR3 nucleotides: TGTGCCAGAATCTACCGGGACGGGGGGAATCAGCCCCAGCATTTT. The J gene is TRBJ1-5, the V gene TRBV7-5. TRBV7-5 is a pseudogene locus. The CDR3 contains 15 residues.

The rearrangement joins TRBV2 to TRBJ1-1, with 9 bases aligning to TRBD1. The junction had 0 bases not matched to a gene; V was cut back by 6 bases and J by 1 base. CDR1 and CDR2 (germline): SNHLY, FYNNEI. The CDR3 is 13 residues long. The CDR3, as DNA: TGTGCCAGCAGGGGACAGGGGAACACTGAAGCTTTCTTT. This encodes CASRGQGNTEAFF.

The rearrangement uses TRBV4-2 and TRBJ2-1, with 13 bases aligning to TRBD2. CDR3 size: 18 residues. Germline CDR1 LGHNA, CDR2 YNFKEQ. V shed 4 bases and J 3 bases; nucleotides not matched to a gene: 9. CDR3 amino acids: CASSLRLAGGDIYNEQFF. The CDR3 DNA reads TGTGCCAGCAGCCTCAGACTAGCGGGAGGTGATATCTACAATGAGCAGTTCTTC.

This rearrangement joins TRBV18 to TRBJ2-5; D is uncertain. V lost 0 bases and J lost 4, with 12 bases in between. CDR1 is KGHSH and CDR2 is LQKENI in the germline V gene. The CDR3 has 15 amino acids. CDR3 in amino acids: CASSPPWAPPETQYF. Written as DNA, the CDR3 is TGTGCCAGCTCACCACCCTGGGCCCCCCCAGAGACCCAGTACTTC.

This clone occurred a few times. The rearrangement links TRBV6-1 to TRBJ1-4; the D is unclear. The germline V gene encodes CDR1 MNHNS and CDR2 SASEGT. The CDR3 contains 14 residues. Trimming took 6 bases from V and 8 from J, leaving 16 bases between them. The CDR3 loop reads CASRPLFGEEKLFF. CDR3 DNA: TGTGCCAGCAGACCACTTTTTGGGGAGGAAAAACTGTTTTTT.

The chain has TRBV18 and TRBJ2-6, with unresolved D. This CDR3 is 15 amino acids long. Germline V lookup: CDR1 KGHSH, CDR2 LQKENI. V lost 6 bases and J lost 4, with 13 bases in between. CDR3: CASSPAMVGANVLTF. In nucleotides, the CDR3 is TGTGCCAGCTCCCCGGCGATGGTAGGGGCCAACGTCCTGACTTTC.

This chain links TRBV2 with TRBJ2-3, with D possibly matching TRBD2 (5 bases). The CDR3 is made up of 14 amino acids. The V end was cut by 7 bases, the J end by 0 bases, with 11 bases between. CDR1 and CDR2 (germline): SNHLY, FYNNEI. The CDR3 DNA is TGTGCCAGCACCCGGGATGCTAGCACAGATACGCAGTATTTT. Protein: CASTRDASTDTQYF.

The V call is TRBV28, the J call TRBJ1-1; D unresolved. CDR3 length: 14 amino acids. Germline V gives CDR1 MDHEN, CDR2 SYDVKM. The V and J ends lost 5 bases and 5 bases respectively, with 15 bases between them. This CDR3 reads CASSRSTMETEAFF. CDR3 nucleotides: TGTGCCAGCAGTAGGAGCACGATGGAAACTGAAGCTTTCTTT.

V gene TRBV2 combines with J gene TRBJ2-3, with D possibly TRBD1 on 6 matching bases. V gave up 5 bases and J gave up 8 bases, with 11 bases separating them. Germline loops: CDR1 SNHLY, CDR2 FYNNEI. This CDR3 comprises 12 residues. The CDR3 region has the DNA TGTGCCAGCAGTCCCACAGGGTCTACGCAGTATTTT. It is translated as CASSPTGSTQYF.

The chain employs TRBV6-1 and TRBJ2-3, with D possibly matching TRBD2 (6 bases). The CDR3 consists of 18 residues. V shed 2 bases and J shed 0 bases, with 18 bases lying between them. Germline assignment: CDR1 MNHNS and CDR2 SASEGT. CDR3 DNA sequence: TGTGCCAGCAGTGAATACCTGACTAGTTCTCCTAGCACAGATACGCAGTATTTT. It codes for CASSEYLTSSPSTDTQYF.

This CDR3 is CASSPKGTSTDTQYF. CDR3 sequence (DNA): TGTGCCAGCAGTCCTAAGGGGACTTCCACAGATACGCAGTATTTT. The rearrangement joins TRBV27 to TRBJ2-3; D is possibly TRBD2 (6 bases). The CDR3 is 15 amino acids. Germline lookup yields CDR1 MNHEY and CDR2 SMNVEV (reference sequence). V was shortened by 5 bases and J by 2 bases, with 14 bases between the two germline ends.

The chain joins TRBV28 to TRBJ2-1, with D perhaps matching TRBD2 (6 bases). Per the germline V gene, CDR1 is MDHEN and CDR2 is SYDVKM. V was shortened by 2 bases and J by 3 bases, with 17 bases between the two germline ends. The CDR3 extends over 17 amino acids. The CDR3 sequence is CASSLGFQAGIYNEQFF. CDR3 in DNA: TGTGCCAGCAGTTTAGGTTTCCAGGCGGGAATCTACAATGAGCAGTTCTTC.

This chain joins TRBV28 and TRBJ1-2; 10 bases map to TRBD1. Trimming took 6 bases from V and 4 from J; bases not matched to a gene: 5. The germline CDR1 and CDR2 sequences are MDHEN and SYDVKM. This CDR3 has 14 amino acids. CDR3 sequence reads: CASSWTGGGYGYTF. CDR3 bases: TGTGCCAGCAGCTGGACAGGGGGAGGCTATGGCTACACCTTC.

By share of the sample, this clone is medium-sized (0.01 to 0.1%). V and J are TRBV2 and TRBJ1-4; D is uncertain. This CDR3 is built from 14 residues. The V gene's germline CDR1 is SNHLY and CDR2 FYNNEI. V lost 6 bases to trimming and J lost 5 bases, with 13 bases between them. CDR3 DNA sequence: TGTGCCAGCAGGGAACGCTGGGGAAATGAAAAACTGTTTTTT. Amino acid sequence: CASRERWGNEKLFF.

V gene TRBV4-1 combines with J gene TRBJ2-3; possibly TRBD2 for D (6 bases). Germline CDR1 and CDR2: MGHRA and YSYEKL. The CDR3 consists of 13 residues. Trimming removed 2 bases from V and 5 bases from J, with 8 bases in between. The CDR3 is CASSQQGGDTQYF. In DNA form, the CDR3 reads TGCGCCAGCAGCCAACAGGGAGGAGATACGCAGTATTTT.

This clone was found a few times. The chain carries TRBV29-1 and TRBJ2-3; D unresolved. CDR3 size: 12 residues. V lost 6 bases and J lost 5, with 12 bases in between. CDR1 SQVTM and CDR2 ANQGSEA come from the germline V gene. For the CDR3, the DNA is TGCAGCGTAGTGGGGTTTGGAGATACGCAGTATTTT. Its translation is CSVVGFGDTQYF.

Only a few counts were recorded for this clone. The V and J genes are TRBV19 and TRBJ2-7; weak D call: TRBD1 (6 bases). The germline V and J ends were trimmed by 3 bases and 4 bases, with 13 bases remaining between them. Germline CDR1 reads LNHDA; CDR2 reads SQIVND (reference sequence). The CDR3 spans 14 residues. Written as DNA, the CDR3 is TGTGCCAGTAGTATGGTGGGGGCCTCGTACGAGCAGTACTTC. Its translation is CASSMVGASYEQYF.

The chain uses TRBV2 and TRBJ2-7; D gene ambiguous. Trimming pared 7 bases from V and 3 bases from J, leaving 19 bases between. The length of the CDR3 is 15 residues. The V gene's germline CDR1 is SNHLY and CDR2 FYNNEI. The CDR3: CASIPNPSLFYEQYF. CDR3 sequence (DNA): TGTGCCAGCATACCCAATCCCTCACTATTCTACGAGCAGTACTTC.

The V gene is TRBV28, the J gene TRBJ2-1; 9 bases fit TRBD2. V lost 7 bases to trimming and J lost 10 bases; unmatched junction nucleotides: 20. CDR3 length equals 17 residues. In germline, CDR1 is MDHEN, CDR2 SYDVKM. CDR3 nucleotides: TGTGCCAGCATCCCATCCCTCATGTTAGCGGGAGTTAAAGAGCAGTTCTTC. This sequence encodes CASIPSLMLAGVKEQFF.

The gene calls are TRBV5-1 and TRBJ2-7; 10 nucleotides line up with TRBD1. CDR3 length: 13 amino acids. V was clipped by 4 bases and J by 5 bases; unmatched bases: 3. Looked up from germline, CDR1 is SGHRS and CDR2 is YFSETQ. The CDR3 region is CASSKGQGNEQYF. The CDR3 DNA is TGCGCCAGCAGCAAGGGACAGGGGAACGAGCAGTACTTC.

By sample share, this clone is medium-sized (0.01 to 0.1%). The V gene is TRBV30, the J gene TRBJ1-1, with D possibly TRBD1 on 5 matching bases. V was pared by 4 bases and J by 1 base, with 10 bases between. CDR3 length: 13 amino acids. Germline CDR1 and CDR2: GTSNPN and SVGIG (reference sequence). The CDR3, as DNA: TGTGCCTGGACGCGTAGGGGGAACACTGAAGCTTTCTTT. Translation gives CAWTRRGNTEAFF.

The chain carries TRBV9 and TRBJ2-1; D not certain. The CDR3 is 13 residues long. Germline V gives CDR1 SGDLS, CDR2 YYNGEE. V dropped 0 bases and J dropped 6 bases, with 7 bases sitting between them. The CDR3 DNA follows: TGTGCCAGCAGCGTAGCAGCAATCAATGAGCAGTTCTTC. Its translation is CASSVAAINEQFF.

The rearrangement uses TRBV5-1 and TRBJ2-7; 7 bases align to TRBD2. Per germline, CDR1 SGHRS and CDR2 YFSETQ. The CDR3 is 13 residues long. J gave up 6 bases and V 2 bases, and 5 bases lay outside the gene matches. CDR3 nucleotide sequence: TGCGCCAGCAGCTTCGGATGGGGGGGCGAGCAGTACTTC. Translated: CASSFGWGGEQYF.

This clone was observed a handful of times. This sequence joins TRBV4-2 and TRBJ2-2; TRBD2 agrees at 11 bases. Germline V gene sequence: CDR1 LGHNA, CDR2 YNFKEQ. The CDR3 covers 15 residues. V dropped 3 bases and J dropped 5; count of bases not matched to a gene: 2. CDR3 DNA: TGTGCCAGCAGCCAGGGACTAGCGGAGACCGGGGAGCTGTTTTTT. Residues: CASSQGLAETGELFF.